What follows are 10 T cell receptor beta chains derived from one specimen sequenced in a study of naive and memory T cell subsets. Amplification of ligated cDNA took four PCR rounds with SP2 and nested alpha and beta constant primers. TCRdb called the UMI-ligation and nested PCR reads again in MiXCR, with one record for every CDR3 protein. The sample lists 20,000 to 25,000 distinct CDR3 sequences; about 6% were seen once. Treatment noted: skin biopsy from PPD injection site in Mantoux-positive individual. An oligonucleotide containing a UMI was ligated to the 3' end of TCR cDNA. Sequenced material: skin, taken from a tuberculin skin test site. These receptors all come from an adult in good health.

This clonotype turned up a few times. The chain is built from TRBV4-3 and TRBJ1-1; no clear D. This CDR3 has 14 amino acids. The V gene lost 1 base and the J gene lost 5 bases, with 11 bases spanning the gap. Germline values: CDR1 LGHNA, CDR2 YSLEER. The CDR3 nucleotides read TGCGCCAGCAGCCAAGTAGGCAGGAGGACTGAAGCTTTCTTT. Its translation is CASSQVGRRTEAFF.

V and J are TRBV9 and TRBJ1-2; TRBD1 matches 11 bases. The CDR3 length is 15 residues. Germline V gene sequence: CDR1 SGDLS, CDR2 YYNGEE. J gave up 5 bases and V 4 bases, and 7 bases lay outside the gene matches. The CDR3 sequence: CASSPTGTGGYGYTF. The CDR3 region has the DNA TGTGCCAGCAGCCCGACCGGGACAGGGGGGTATGGCTACACCTTC.

The chain recombines TRBV6-4 with TRBJ2-1; D is uncertain. The CDR3 is made up of 16 amino acids. Trimming took 3 bases from V and 1 from J, leaving 13 bases between them. Looked up from germline, CDR1 is MRHNA and CDR2 is SNTAGT. This CDR3 is CASSERADPSYNEQFF. The CDR3 DNA reads as TGTGCCAGCAGTGAAAGGGCGGACCCTTCCTACAATGAGCAGTTCTTC.

The gene calls are TRBV4-1 and TRBJ1-1; no clear D gene. Trimming removed 3 bases at V and 0 bases at J, with 11 bases between. The germline gives CDR1 MGHRA, CDR2 YSYEKL. The CDR3 consists of 15 residues. CDR3 sequence (DNA): TGCGCCAGCAGCCAGCAGTTTCAGGTGAACACTGAAGCTTTCTTT. It yields the protein CASSQQFQVNTEAFF.

This clonotype is classed as medium-sized. The gene calls are TRBV29-1 and TRBJ2-2; D uncertain. CDR1 is SQVTM, CDR2 ANQGSEA, per germline. Trimming took 7 bases from V and 6 from J, leaving 18 bases between them. The CDR3 loop spans 14 amino acids. CDR3 nucleotide sequence: TGCAGCGCCCAGACGGCAGAACTCGCCGGGGAGCTGTTTTTT. Its translation: CSAQTAELAGELFF.

This clonotype was seen only a few times. The rearrangement links TRBV27 to TRBJ2-7; 8 bases agree with TRBD2. This CDR3 has 17 residues. Trimming cost V 8 bases and J 5 bases; bases outside gene matches: 20. Germline V gene data show CDR1 as MNHEY and CDR2 as SMNVEV (reference sequence). CDR3 bases: TGTGCCAGCCGTATAAGCTGTCCGGGACTAGTCCCCCACGAGCAGTACTTC. Amino acid sequence: CASRISCPGLVPHEQYF.

This clonotype has at least ten counts. The V gene is TRBV29-1, the J gene TRBJ2-1; 8 nucleotides align to TRBD1. Germline V gives CDR1 SQVTM, CDR2 ANQGSEA. The CDR3 has 14 amino acids. The trim removed 4 bases at V and 7 bases at J, leaving 9 bases unmatched. The CDR3, as DNA: TGCAGCGTTGGGAGACAGGGGTTTTGGAATGAGCAGTTCTTC. Translating it yields CSVGRQGFWNEQFF.

This clonotype was seen at least ten times. V usage is TRBV18 and J usage is TRBJ2-3; 8 nucleotides align to TRBD2. Germline loops: CDR1 KGHSH, CDR2 LQKENI. V trimming: 0 bases; J trimming: 5 bases; junction bases outside the gene matches: 4. The CDR3 is 15 amino acids. The CDR3 sequence: CASSPPSGNVDTQYF. The CDR3 DNA sequence: TGTGCCAGCTCACCACCTAGCGGGAATGTAGATACGCAGTATTTT.

The sample holds many counts of this clonotype. The rearrangement uses TRBV20-1 and TRBJ1-6; TRBD1 aligns across 11 bases. The V and J ends lost 0 bases and 9 bases, in that order; junction bases with no gene match: 7. Germline-derived CDR1 and CDR2 are DFQATT and SNEGSKA (reference sequence). The CDR3 loop spans 16 amino acids. The CDR3 coding sequence is TGCAGTGCTAGAGATGCCCTAGGACAGGGGGCTTCACCCCTCCACTTT. This sequence encodes CSARDALGQGASPLHF.

The chain combines TRBV20-1 with TRBJ2-5; 9 bases align to TRBD2. V gave up 6 bases and J gave up 4 bases; unmatched junction bases: 3. Germline CDR1 is DFQATT and CDR2 is SNEGSKA (reference sequence). CDR3 length: 12 amino acids. CDR3 residues: CSAGTSRETQYF. CDR3 DNA sequence: TGCAGTGCCGGGACTAGCAGAGAGACCCAGTACTTC.